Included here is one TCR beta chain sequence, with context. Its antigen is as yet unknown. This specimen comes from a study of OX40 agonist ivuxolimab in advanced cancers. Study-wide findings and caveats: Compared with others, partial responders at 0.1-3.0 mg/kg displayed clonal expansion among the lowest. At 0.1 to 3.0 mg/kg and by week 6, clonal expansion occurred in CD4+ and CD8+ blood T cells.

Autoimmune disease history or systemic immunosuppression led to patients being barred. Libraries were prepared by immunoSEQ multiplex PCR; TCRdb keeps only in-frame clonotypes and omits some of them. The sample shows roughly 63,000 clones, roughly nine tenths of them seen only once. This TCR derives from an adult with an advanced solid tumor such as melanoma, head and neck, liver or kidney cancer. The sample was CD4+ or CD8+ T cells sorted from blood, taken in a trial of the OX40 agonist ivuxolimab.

The CDR3 bases are TGTGCCAGCAGTTTACTAAACAGGGCCGCGAACACCGGGGAGCTGTTTTTT. It translates to CASSLLNRAANTGELFF. The V and J genes are TRBV28 and TRBJ2-2; tentatively, D is TRBD1 (6 bases). CDR1 and CDR2 from the germline V gene are MDHEN and SYDVKM. The CDR3 has 17 residues. V lost 2 bases, J lost 0 bases, and 13 bases lay in between.